Listed below are T cell receptor beta chains from one sample, sequenced in a study of blood T cell repertoires in COVID-19. The method was immunoSEQ multiplex PCR; TCRdb's version includes in-frame clones alone and lacks a portion of them. This repertoire shows about 220,000 clones, 82% found once; its top ten account for approximately 4%. Material for sequencing was peripheral blood. The receptors derive from a woman of 80 years or more with acute or convalescent COVID-19. The CDR3 runs from the conserved cysteine through the conserved F or W. Fields, in order: V gene, CDR3 length, J gene, D gene, clone size, CDR3 protein, CDR3 DNA. The D gene is left open where the match is weak. Clone size is shown for a subset of rows, as once, few, many or a class of expanded clone.

v_call: TRBV27; cdr3_length: 15; j_call: TRBJ1-5; d_call: TRBD1; clone_size: NA; cdr3_aa: CASRNRGGSNQPQHF; cdr3_nt: TGTGCCAGTAGGAACAGGGGTGGAAGCAATCAGCCCCAGCATTTT
v_call: TRBV27; cdr3_length: 20; j_call: TRBJ2-1; d_call: TRBD2; clone_size: NA; cdr3_aa: CASSPRTSGRILSSYNEQFF; cdr3_nt: TGTGCCAGCAGTCCCCGGACTAGCGGGCGTATCCTGAGCTCCTACAATGAGCAGTTCTTC
v_call: TRBV30; cdr3_length: 13; j_call: TRBJ1-4; d_call: TRBD1; clone_size: NA; cdr3_aa: CAWRDRGFEKLFF; cdr3_nt: TGTGCCTGGAGGGACAGGGGATTTGAAAAACTGTTTTTT
v_call: TRBV12-3/TRBV12-4; cdr3_length: 12; j_call: TRBJ1-2; d_call: NA; clone_size: NA; cdr3_aa: CASSPGSYGYTF; cdr3_nt: TGTGCCAGCAGCCCCGGGAGCTATGGCTACACCTTC
v_call: TRBV28; cdr3_length: 13; j_call: TRBJ1-6; d_call: TRBD1; clone_size: NA; cdr3_aa: CASSRDRASPLHF; cdr3_nt: TGTGCCAGCAGCCGGGACAGGGCTTCACCCCTCCACTTT
v_call: TRBV7-3; cdr3_length: 14; j_call: TRBJ1-1; d_call: TRBD1; clone_size: NA; cdr3_aa: CASSSGTGGTEAFF; cdr3_nt: TGTGCCAGCAGCAGCGGGACAGGCGGCACTGAAGCTTTCTTT
v_call: TRBV27; cdr3_length: 14; j_call: TRBJ2-7; d_call: TRBD1; clone_size: NA; cdr3_aa: CASSLSGQPYEQYF; cdr3_nt: TGTGCCAGCAGTTTGTCGGGACAGCCCTACGAGCAGTACTTC
v_call: TRBV11-2; cdr3_length: 13; j_call: TRBJ1-2; d_call: TRBD1; clone_size: NA; cdr3_aa: CASSQQGRYGYTF; cdr3_nt: TGTGCCAGCAGTCAACAGGGGCGCTATGGCTACACCTTC
v_call: TRBV3-1/TRBV3-2; cdr3_length: 16; j_call: TRBJ2-3; d_call: TRBD2; clone_size: NA; cdr3_aa: CASSQDERGGTDTQYF; cdr3_nt: TGTGCCAGCAGCCAAGACGAGCGGGGGGGGACAGATACGCAGTATTTT
v_call: TRBV6-5; cdr3_length: 15; j_call: TRBJ2-2; d_call: TRBD1; clone_size: NA; cdr3_aa: CASSPGQGNTGELFF; cdr3_nt: TGTGCCAGCAGTCCGGGACAGGGAAACACCGGGGAGCTGTTTTTT
v_call: TRBV6-2/TRBV6-3; cdr3_length: 15; j_call: TRBJ2-6; d_call: NA; clone_size: NA; cdr3_aa: CASSYDMAGANVLTF; cdr3_nt: TGTGCCAGCAGTTACGACATGGCAGGGGCCAACGTCCTGACTTTC
v_call: TRBV20-1; cdr3_length: 12; j_call: TRBJ1-2; d_call: TRBD1; clone_size: NA; cdr3_aa: CSAGGTGISYTF; cdr3_nt: TGCAGTGCTGGTGGGACAGGGATAAGCTACACCTTC
v_call: TRBV5-4; cdr3_length: 16; j_call: TRBJ1-5; d_call: NA; clone_size: NA; cdr3_aa: CASSPTPSGGNQPQHF; cdr3_nt: TGTGCCAGCAGCCCAACCCCCTCAGGGGGCAATCAGCCCCAGCATTTT
v_call: TRBV5-1; cdr3_length: 13; j_call: TRBJ1-4; d_call: NA; clone_size: NA; cdr3_aa: CASSLGRNEKLFF; cdr3_nt: TGCGCCAGCAGCTTGGGCAGGAATGAAAAACTGTTTTTT
v_call: TRBV19; cdr3_length: 14; j_call: TRBJ2-1; d_call: NA; clone_size: NA; cdr3_aa: CASSIGPGSNEQFF; cdr3_nt: TGTGCCAGTAGTATAGGGCCAGGGTCCAATGAGCAGTTCTTC
v_call: TRBV6-1; cdr3_length: 13; j_call: TRBJ1-2; d_call: NA; clone_size: few; cdr3_aa: CASSELYGDGYTF; cdr3_nt: TGTGCCAGCAGTGAACTCTACGGGGATGGCTACACCTTC